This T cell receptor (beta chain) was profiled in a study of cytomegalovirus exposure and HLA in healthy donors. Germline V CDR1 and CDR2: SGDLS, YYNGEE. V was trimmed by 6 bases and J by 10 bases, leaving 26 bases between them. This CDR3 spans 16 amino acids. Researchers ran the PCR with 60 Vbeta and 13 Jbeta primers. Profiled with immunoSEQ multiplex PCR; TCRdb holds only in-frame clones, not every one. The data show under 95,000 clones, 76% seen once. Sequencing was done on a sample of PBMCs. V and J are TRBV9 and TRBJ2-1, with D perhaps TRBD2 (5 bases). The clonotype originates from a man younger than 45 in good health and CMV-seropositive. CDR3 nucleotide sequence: TGTGCCAGCACCCCTCCGGGAAATGTTGGGCTTCGGGAGCAGTTCTTC. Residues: CASTPPGNVGLREQFF. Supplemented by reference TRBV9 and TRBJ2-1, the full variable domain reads DSGVTQTPKHLITATGQRVTLRCSPRSGDLSVYWYQQSLDQGLQFLIQYYNGEERAKGNILERFSAQQFPDLHSELNLSSLELGDSALYFCASTPPGNVGLREQFFGPGTRLTVL.